Sequencing of this T cell receptor beta chain was carried out in a study of lymphopenia after photon versus proton radiotherapy. Assay: immunoSEQ multiplex PCR; the TCRdb copy retains only in-frame clones and omits some. The sample includes around 16,000 clones, approximately 90% of them seen just once. Trimming took 1 base from V and 9 from J, leaving 14 bases between them. This CDR3 is built from 14 residues. CDR1 SGHDT and CDR2 YYEEEE come from the germline V gene. Sequenced material: peripheral blood, taken from a patient treated with proton-based radiotherapy. The chain is built from TRBV5-6 and TRBJ2-1, with D tentatively TRBD1 (6 bases). The receptor was isolated from a woman in her sixties with cholangiocarcinoma. Some clones in this sample may be carry-over from other donors' samples. CDR3 amino acids: CASSLKQGIGEQFF. CDR3 in DNA: TGTGCCAGCAGCTTGAAACAGGGTATAGGTGAGCAGTTCTTC.